Below, 9 T cell receptor beta chains from the same sample are listed, as sequenced in a study of shared clonotypes between healthy human individuals. The data were produced by immunoSEQ multiplex PCR, yet TCRdb's version contains in-frame clones alone and is incomplete. This table has 980,000 or so clones, about 80% appearing once. The sample consisted of memory CD4+ T cells sorted from blood. Documented subset: CD45RA-negative fraction. The receptors here all came from a young man in good health.

The genes are TRBV5-1 and TRBJ2-5, with D unresolved. The CDR3 covers 16 residues. Between the trimmed V and J ends, which lost 5 bases and 5 bases, there was a span of 22 bases. Germline V gives CDR1 SGHRS, CDR2 YFSETQ. This CDR3 reads CASRIESTAVSETQYF. CDR3 bases: TGCGCCAGCAGGATCGAGAGCACGGCTGTTTCGGAGACCCAGTACTTC.

The sample holds one count of this clone. V and J are TRBV10-3 and TRBJ2-3, with 11 nucleotides matching TRBD2. CDR1 ENHRY and CDR2 SYGVKD come from the germline V gene. The CDR3 has 16 residues. Germline trimming cut 5 bases from V and 4 bases from J; bases unmatched to any gene: 8. CDR3 nucleotide sequence: TGTGCCATCAGTCTCTTTAGCGGGGGGGGAGCAGATACGCAGTATTTT. This codes for CAISLFSGGGADTQYF.

The CDR3 DNA reads TGTGCCTGGAGTATATTAAATTCACCCCTCCACTTT. Protein product: CAWSILNSPLHF. This chain uses TRBV30 with TRBJ1-6; D gene ambiguous. Trimming shortened V by 2 bases and J by 7 bases, and 6 bases separated the two germline ends. CDR1 is GTSNPN and CDR2 is SVGIG in the germline V gene (reference sequence). The CDR3 runs to 12 residues.

The chain joins TRBV20-1 to TRBJ2-7; 9 nucleotides agree with TRBD2. The CDR3 length is 11 residues. The V gene end was trimmed by 2 bases and the J gene end by 13 bases; junction bases not matched to a gene: 6. Germline CDR1 reads DFQATT; CDR2 reads SNEGSKA (reference sequence). Here the CDR3 reads CSARTGLALYF. DNA for the CDR3: TGCAGTGCTAGAACGGGACTAGCTTTATACTTC.

The V call is TRBV14, the J call TRBJ1-1; possible D gene TRBD1, 5 bases. This CDR3 spans 15 amino acids. Germline CDR1 and CDR2: SGHDN and FVKESK. The germline V and J ends were trimmed by 4 bases and 1 base, with 13 bases remaining between them. CDR3 DNA: TGTGCCAGCAGCCCATACTCCACAGGGAACACTGAAGCTTTCTTT. This codes for CASSPYSTGNTEAFF.

Points on this clone: It is unclear where the CDR3 begins or ends on the DNA, so no DNA is shown, and the CDR3 is as TCRdb lists it. The rearrangement uses TRBV12-1 and TRBJ1-2; the D segment call TRBD1 is taken from the table without a DNA check. TRBV12-1 is labeled a pseudogene. The CDR3 extends over 16 residues, inclusive of both ends. This CDR3 is CASSFATGTELYGYTF.

The chain uses TRBV6-6 and TRBJ1-1; D remains unclear. The CDR3 covers 13 residues. V was pared by 10 bases and J by 0 bases, with 12 bases between. Germline V gives CDR1 MNHNY, CDR2 SVGAGI (reference sequence). CDR3 sequence reads: CATERLMNTEAFF. In nucleotides, the CDR3 is TGTGCCACCGAAAGATTGATGAACACTGAAGCTTTCTTT.

In this sample, this clone turned up once. The V call is TRBV15, the J call TRBJ2-5; 10 bases are shared with TRBD1. Trimming took 0 bases from V and 5 from J; bases not matched to a gene: 6. This CDR3 has 16 residues. Germline V gene data show CDR1 as LNHNV and CDR2 as YYDKDF (reference sequence). This chain's CDR3 is CATSRDPRQGAETQYF. The DNA of the CDR3 is TGTGCCACCAGCAGAGATCCGAGACAGGGGGCGGAGACCCAGTACTTC.

Points on this clone: Other DNA variants within this sample encode the same CDR3. The V gene is TRBV19, the J gene TRBJ1-1; TRBD1 is a possible D gene (6 bases). Germline CDR1 and CDR2: LNHDA and SQIVND (reference sequence). The V gene lost 6 bases and the J gene lost 1 base, with 9 bases spanning the gap. The CDR3 length is 13 residues. CDR3 nucleotides: TGTGCCAGTAGCCCGACAGGGAACACTGAAGCTTTCTTT. Residues: CASSPTGNTEAFF.